Listed here is a single T cell receptor (beta chain). The germline gives CDR1 MNHEY, CDR2 SVGAGI. The CDR3 contains 11 residues. Trimming left V 2 bases short and J 7 bases short, with 2 bases between. These data are taken from a study of OX40 agonist ivuxolimab in advanced cancers. On the study more broadly: Three patients, one with hepatocellular carcinoma and two with cutaneous melanoma, responded partially.

At cycle 4 day 1, cycle 7 day 1, and baseline, blood was sampled. Here immunoSEQ multiplex PCR was the method, and the copy in TCRdb shows in-frame clones only, minus some. Of roughly 75,000 clones listed, 86% are singletons. The V call is TRBV6-5, the J call TRBJ2-2; no firm D call. The sequenced sample was CD4+ or CD8+ T cells sorted from blood, obtained in a trial of the OX40 agonist ivuxolimab. The clonotype was recovered from an adult with an advanced solid tumor such as melanoma, head and neck, liver or kidney cancer. CDR3 coding DNA: TGTGCCAGCAGTTACGTCGGGGAGCTGTTTTTT. This sequence encodes CASSYVGELFF.